These T cell receptor beta chains were read from a single sample in a study of blood T cell repertoires in COVID-19. The protocol was immunoSEQ multiplex PCR, while the TCRdb copy is restricted to in-frame clones and leaves out a portion. The sample shows some 48,000 clones, around four fifths of them seen only once. The sample consisted of peripheral blood. These TCRs come from a human donor in a cohort sampled during active COVID-19. Each CDR3 is given with its conserved first and last residue. Fields, in order: J gene, D gene, clone size, V gene, CDR3 DNA, CDR3 protein. D genes are given only for firm matches. Clone size is shown for a subset of rows, as once, few, many or a class of expanded clone.

TRBJ1-1,NA,NA,TRBV24-1,TGTGCCACCAGTGATATAGGGGCCACTGAAGCTTTCTTT,CATSDIGATEAFF
TRBJ2-2,TRBD2,few,TRBV27,TGTGCCAGCTCGGGACTAGTGGGTCCCGGGGAGCTGTTTTTT,CASSGLVGPGELFF
TRBJ2-3,NA,once,TRBV4-2,TGTGCCAGCAGCCAAGAAGGGGTTGGGGGCACAGATACGCAGTATTTT,CASSQEGVGGTDTQYF
TRBJ2-2,TRBD2,NA,TRBV6-5,TGTGCCAGCAGGGGACTAGCGGGGGCCACCGGGGAGCTGTTTTTT,CASRGLAGATGELFF
TRBJ1-6,NA,NA,TRBV24-1,TGTGCCACCAGTGATGACCGCCAGGGATCAGAGTCACCCCTCCACTTT,CATSDDRQGSESPLHF
TRBJ1-5,NA,few,TRBV6-1,TGTGCCAGCAGTGAAGGCTCACCGCTAGGCAATCAGCCCCAGCATTTT,CASSEGSPLGNQPQHF
TRBJ2-2,TRBD2,once,TRBV5-1,TGCGCCAGCAGCCCTATTAAGGGACTAGCGGGGATGAACACCGGGGAGCTGTTTTTT,CASSPIKGLAGMNTGELFF
TRBJ2-5,NA,NA,TRBV10-3,TGTGCCATCAGGGGGGCAGAGACCCAGTACTTC,CAIRGAETQYF
TRBJ2-3,NA,once,TRBV7-2,TGTGCCAGCAGCTCCGGAAATGATAGCCCCACCACAGATACGCAGTATTTT,CASSSGNDSPTTDTQYF
TRBJ2-7,NA,NA,TRBV5-1,TGCGCCAGCAGGGATGACAGCTTGCTCGAGCAGTACTTC,CASRDDSLLEQYF
TRBJ2-3,TRBD2,NA,TRBV5-1,TGCGCCAGCAGCTCTGGAGGGACTAGCGGGGGGAGGCATACGCAGTATTTT,CASSSGGTSGGRHTQYF
TRBJ2-1,TRBD2,NA,TRBV7-9,TGTGCCCGCAACACTAGCGGGGCTTACAATGAGCAGTTCTTC,CARNTSGAYNEQFF
TRBJ2-2,NA,few,TRBV7-6,TGTGCCAGCAGCCACGGGACATCGGACGGGGAGCTGTTTTTT,CASSHGTSDGELFF
TRBJ1-4,NA,NA,TRBV6-5,TGTGCCAGCAGTTACTCGTCCGGGTCTAATGAAAAACTGTTTTTT,CASSYSSGSNEKLFF
TRBJ2-7,NA,NA,TRBV19,TGTGCCAGTAGTCTTGGGGCGCACTACGAGCAGTACTTC,CASSLGAHYEQYF
TRBJ2-2,TRBD2,NA,TRBV6-5,TGTGCCAGCAGAAGGGACTACCGGAACACCGGGGAGCTGTTTTTT,CASRRDYRNTGELFF
TRBJ2-5,NA,NA,TRBV20-1,TGCAGTGCTAGATTTCATGAGACCCAGTACTTC,CSARFHETQYF
TRBJ2-7,NA,NA,TRBV6-1,TGTGCCAGCAGTGAAGCGCTGTCAGGGTTCCACGAGCAGTACTTC,CASSEALSGFHEQYF
TRBJ2-7,NA,NA,TRBV7-9,TGTGCCAGCAGCCCGGGCCTCCCGGGGGACTACGAGCAGTACTTC,CASSPGLPGDYEQYF
TRBJ1-3,NA,once,TRBV28,TGTGCCAGCAGTTTATCAGGACAAATTTCCTCTGGAAACACCATATATTTT,CASSLSGQISSGNTIYF
TRBJ1-2,TRBD1,NA,TRBV11-1,TGTGCCAGCAGCATTTTGACAGGGACCTATGGCTACACCTTC,CASSILTGTYGYTF
TRBJ2-3,NA,NA,TRBV2,TGTGCCAGCAAGGGGGGGACCATCACAGATACGCAGTATTTT,CASKGGTITDTQYF
TRBJ1-2,TRBD1,NA,TRBV27,TGTGCCAGCAGTTTTCTATCTGCGGAGGGACAGGGGTTTTTGGGCTACACCTTC,CASSFLSAEGQGFLGYTF
TRBJ1-1,NA,NA,TRBV7-5,TGTGTCAGAAGCAGCGTCCGCAACACTGAAGCTTTCTTT,CVRSSVRNTEAFF
TRBJ1-1,NA,NA,TRBV6-4,TGTGCCAGCAAACCATCGGGTCGGGGAAGGGCTGAAGCTTTCTTT,CASKPSGRGRAEAFF
TRBJ1-2,TRBD1,few,TRBV6-6,TGTGCCAGCAGTTACTTGTTAGGCCAGGGGGAACGGGGCTACACCTTC,CASSYLLGQGERGYTF
TRBJ1-5,NA,NA,TRBV6-5,TGTGCCACCCTGGGCCTCAGGGATCAGCCCCAGCATTTT,CATLGLRDQPQHF
TRBJ2-7,TRBD2,NA,TRBV9,TGTGCCAGCAGCGTTTCTAGCGGGCCCTACGAGCAGTACTTC,CASSVSSGPYEQYF
TRBJ2-1,TRBD2,NA,TRBV7-9,TGTGCCAGCAGCCGACTAGCGGGGGGTTCCTACAATGAGCAGTTCTTC,CASSRLAGGSYNEQFF
TRBJ1-2,TRBD1,once,TRBV6-5,TGTGCCAGCAGTTCCATGGCCGGAGGGGGCGGCTACACCTTC,CASSSMAGGGGYTF
TRBJ2-1,TRBD1,NA,TRBV19,TGTGCCAGTAGTAAAGGGACAGGGGTTGGTTTGAGCGGTGAGCAGTTCTTC,CASSKGTGVGLSGEQFF
TRBJ2-3,TRBD2,NA,TRBV3-1/TRBV3-2,TGTGCCAGCAGCCAAGATGATCTAGCGGGGGGGTCCACAGATACGCAGTATTTT,CASSQDDLAGGSTDTQYF
TRBJ2-3,NA,NA,TRBV11-2,TGTGCCAGCAGCTCAAGAGAGGTAGCTGCAGATACGCAGTATTTT,CASSSREVAADTQYF
TRBJ1-1,TRBD1,few,TRBV6-4,TGTGCCAGCAAACATGCCGGGACAGGGACTGAAGCTTTCTTT,CASKHAGTGTEAFF
TRBJ2-3,NA,NA,TRBV5-6,TGTGCCAGCAGCCCACTCTGGGATACGCAGTATTTT,CASSPLWDTQYF
TRBJ2-3,NA,NA,TRBV6-5,TGTGCCAGCAGTTATCAGGGGAGAAGCGCAGATACGCAGTATTTT,CASSYQGRSADTQYF
TRBJ1-1,NA,NA,TRBV29-1,TGCAGCGTTGAAGTACAGGTTGACACTGAAGCTTTCTTT,CSVEVQVDTEAFF
TRBJ2-3,NA,NA,TRBV5-4,TGTGCCAGCAGCTTGGGAGGCGCCGGCACAGATACGCAGTATTTT,CASSLGGAGTDTQYF
TRBJ2-1,NA,NA,TRBV9,TGTGCCAGCAGACAGAATAGCGGACACAATGAGCAGTTCTTC,CASRQNSGHNEQFF
TRBJ1-5,NA,NA,TRBV28,TGTGCCAGCACCCCTCCGCAGTATAGCAATCAGCCCCAGCATTTT,CASTPPQYSNQPQHF
TRBJ2-1,NA,NA,TRBV7-2,TGTGCCAGCAGTCCAGTGGAGTCCTACAATGAGCAGTTCTTC,CASSPVESYNEQFF
TRBJ2-3,TRBD2,few,TRBV18,TGTGCCAGCTCACCCTCGGGGACTAGCGGGGGAACAGATACGCAGTATTTT,CASSPSGTSGGTDTQYF
TRBJ2-2,NA,NA,TRBV9,TGTGCCAGCAGCGTAGCTCCGAGTGTATCTTTTTCCGGGGAGCTGTTTTTT,CASSVAPSVSFSGELFF
TRBJ1-1,NA,NA,TRBV9,TGTGCCAGCAGCGCTCAGGGTACGGCGAACACTGAAGCTTTCTTT,CASSAQGTANTEAFF
TRBJ2-7,TRBD1,NA,TRBV7-9,TGTGCCAGCAGCATTGGACAGGGGGGATACGAGCAGTACTTC,CASSIGQGGYEQYF
TRBJ1-1,TRBD1,NA,TRBV5-1,TGCGCCAGCAGCTGGACAGGGGACACTGAAGCTTTCTTT,CASSWTGDTEAFF